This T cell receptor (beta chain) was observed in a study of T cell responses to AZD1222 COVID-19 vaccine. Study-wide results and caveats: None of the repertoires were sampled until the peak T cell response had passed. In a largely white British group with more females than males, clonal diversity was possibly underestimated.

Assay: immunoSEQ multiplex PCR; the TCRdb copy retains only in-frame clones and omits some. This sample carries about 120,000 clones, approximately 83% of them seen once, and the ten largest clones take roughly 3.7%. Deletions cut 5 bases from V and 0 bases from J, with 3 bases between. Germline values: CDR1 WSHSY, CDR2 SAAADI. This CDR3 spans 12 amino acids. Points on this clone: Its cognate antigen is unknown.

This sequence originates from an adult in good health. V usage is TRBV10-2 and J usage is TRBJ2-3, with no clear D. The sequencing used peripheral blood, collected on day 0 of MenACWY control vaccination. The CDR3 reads CASSFSTDTQYF. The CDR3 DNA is TGCGCCAGCAGTTTTAGCACAGATACGCAGTATTTT.